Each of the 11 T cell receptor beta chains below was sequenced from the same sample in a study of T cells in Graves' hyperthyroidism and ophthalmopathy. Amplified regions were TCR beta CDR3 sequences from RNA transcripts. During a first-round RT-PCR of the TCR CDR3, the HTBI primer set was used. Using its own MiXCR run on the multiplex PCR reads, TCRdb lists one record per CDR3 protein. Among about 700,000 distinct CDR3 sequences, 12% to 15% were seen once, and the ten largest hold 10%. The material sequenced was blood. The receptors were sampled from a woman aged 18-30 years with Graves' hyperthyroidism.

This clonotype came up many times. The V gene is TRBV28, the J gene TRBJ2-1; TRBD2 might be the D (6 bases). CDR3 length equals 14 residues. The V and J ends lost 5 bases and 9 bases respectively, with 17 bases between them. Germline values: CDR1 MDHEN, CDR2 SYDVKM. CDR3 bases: TGTGCCAGCAGTACCCAGAGGGCTAGCGCTGAGCAGTTCTTC. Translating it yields CASSTQRASAEQFF.

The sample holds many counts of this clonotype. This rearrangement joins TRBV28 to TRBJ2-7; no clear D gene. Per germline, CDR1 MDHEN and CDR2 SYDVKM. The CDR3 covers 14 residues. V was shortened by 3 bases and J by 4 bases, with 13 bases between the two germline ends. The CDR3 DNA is TGTGCCAGCAGTTTCTGGGCTAGGACGTACGAGCAGTACTTC. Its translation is CASSFWARTYEQYF.

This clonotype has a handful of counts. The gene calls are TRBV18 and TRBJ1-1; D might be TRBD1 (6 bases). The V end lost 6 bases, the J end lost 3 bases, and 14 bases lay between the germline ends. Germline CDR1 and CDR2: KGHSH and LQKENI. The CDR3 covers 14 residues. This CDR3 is CASSRGGRDTEAFF. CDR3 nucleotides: TGTGCCAGCTCTCGGGGGGGCAGGGACACTGAAGCTTTCTTT. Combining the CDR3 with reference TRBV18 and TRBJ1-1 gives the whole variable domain NAGVMQNPRHLVRRRGQEARLRCSPMKGHSHVYWYRQLPEEGLKFMVYLQKENIIDESGMPKERFSAEFPKEGPSILRIQQVVRGDSAAYFCASSRGGRDTEAFFGQGTRLTVV.

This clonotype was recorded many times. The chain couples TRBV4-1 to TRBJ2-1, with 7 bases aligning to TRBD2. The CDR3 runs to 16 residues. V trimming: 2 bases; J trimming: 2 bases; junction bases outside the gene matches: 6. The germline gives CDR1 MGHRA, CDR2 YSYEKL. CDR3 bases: TGCGCCAGCAGCCAACGAGCGGGAACCCCCTACAATGAGCAGTTCTTC. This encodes CASSQRAGTPYNEQFF.

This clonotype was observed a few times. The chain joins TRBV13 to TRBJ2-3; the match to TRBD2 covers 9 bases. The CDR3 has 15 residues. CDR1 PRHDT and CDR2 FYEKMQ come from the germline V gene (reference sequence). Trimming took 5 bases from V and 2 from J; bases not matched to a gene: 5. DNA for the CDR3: TGTGCCAGCAGCGGCCGACTAGCGGTCACAGATACGCAGTATTTT. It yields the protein CASSGRLAVTDTQYF. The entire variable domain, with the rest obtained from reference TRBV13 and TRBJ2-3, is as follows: AAGVIQSPRHLIKEKRETATLKCYPIPRHDTVYWYQQGPGQDPQFLISFYEKMQSDKGSIPDRFSAQQFSDYHSELNMSSLELGDSALYFCASSGRLAVTDTQYFGPGTRLTVL.

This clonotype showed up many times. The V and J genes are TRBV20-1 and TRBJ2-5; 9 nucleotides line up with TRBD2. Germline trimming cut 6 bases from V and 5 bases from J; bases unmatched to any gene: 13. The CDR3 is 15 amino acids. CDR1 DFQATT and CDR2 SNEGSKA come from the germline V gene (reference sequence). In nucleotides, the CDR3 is TGCAGTGCAACTACCTTAGCGGGAGTTGGGGAGACCCAGTACTTC. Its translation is CSATTLAGVGETQYF.

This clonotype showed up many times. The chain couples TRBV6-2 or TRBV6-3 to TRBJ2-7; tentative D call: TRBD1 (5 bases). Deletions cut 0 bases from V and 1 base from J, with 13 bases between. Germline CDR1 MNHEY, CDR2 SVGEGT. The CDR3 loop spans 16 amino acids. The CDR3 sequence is CASSYSHRSGSYEQYF. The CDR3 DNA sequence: TGTGCCAGCAGTTACTCCCACAGGAGTGGGTCCTACGAGCAGTACTTC.

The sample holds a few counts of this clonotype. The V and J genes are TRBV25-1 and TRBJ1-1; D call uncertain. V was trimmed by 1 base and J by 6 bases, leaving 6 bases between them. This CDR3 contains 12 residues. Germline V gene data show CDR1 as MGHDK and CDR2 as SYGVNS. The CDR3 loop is CASSEFGAEAFF. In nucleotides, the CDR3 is TGTGCCAGCAGTGAATTTGGTGCTGAAGCTTTCTTT.

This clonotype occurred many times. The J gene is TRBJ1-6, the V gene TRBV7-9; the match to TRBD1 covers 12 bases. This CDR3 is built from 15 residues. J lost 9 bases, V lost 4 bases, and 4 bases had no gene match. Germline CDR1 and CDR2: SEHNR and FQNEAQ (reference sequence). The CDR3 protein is CASSSRGQGASPLHF. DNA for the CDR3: TGTGCCAGCAGCTCGAGGGGACAGGGGGCTTCACCCCTCCACTTT.

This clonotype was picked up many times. CDR3 loop: CASSLPTPGRRSYNEQFF. The CDR3 DNA reads as TGTGCCAGCAGTTTACCCACCCCAGGGAGACGGTCCTACAATGAGCAGTTCTTC. The V and J genes are TRBV28 and TRBJ2-1; perhaps D is TRBD1 or TRBD2 (5 bases each). Trimming stripped 2 bases from V and 1 base from J, with 18 bases between. The CDR3 runs 18 residues. Germline CDR1 reads MDHEN; CDR2 reads SYDVKM.

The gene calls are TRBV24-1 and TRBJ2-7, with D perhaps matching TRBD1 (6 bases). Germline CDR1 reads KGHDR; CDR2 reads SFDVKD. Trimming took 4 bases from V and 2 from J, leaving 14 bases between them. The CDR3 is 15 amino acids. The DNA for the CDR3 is TGTGCCACCAGTGAATTGACAGGATACCCCTACGAGCAGTACTTC. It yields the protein CATSELTGYPYEQYF.